The 2 T cell receptor beta chains below all came from one sample that was sequenced in a study of blood T cells in healthy people across ages. A sample-barcoded 5' primer and a J-beta primer mix were used in a second PCR of roughly 7 to 11 cycles. TCRdb itself ran the 5' RACE reads through MiXCR, one entry per CDR3 protein. The sample holds about 1.7 million distinct CDR3 sequences, 28% seen once. What was sequenced was blood. All receptors come from a woman aged 30 to 39 in good health.

This clonotype was observed at least ten times. At one of its ends the junction is not consistent with the germline gene, which may arise from a read error. The chain employs TRBV10-3 and TRBJ2-5; a weak D match, TRBD1 (5 bases). Looked up from germline, CDR1 is ENHRY and CDR2 is SYGVKD. The CDR3 covers 12 residues. The CDR3 DNA follows: TGTGCCATCAGTCTCGACAGCGCTACCCCGTACTTC. Translation: CAISLDSATPYF.

This clonotype was counted a few times. DNA for the CDR3: TGTGCTAGTGGTCCTGGGACAGGCCCTCCAGAGGCTTTCTTT. Its translation is CASGPGTGPPEAFF. The chain joins TRBV12-5 to TRBJ1-1, with 8 bases fitting TRBD1. Looked up from germline, CDR1 is LGHNT and CDR2 is FRNRAP. After removal of 5 bases from V and 11 bases from J, the junction contained 13 bases not matched to a gene. The CDR3 sequence is 14 residues long.